Included here is one TCR beta chain sequence, with context. The controls, all healthy donors, were matched for age and sex. The data are from a study of CD8 T cells in Susac syndrome. This CDR3 is built from 17 residues. Reverse transcription of 0.5 to 1 ug RNA was performed with random hexamers. TCRdb reprocessed the immunoSEQ multiplex PCR reads via MiXCR and lists one record per CDR3 protein. Of tens of thousands of distinct CDR3 sequences listed, roughly 94% are singletons. The source is a human donor in good health. Input material: CD8+ T cells from PBMCs. The V gene is TRBV21-1, the J gene TRBJ2-1; whether TRBD2, the table's D call, matches the DNA was not checked. TRBV21-1 is classified as a pseudogene. CDR3 sequence (DNA): TGTGCCACGGGACTAGCGGGAGTAACTAGCTCCTACAATGAGCAGTTCTTC. It yields the protein CATGLAGVTSSYNEQFF.